These T cell receptor beta chains were read from a single sample in a study of spatial heterogeneity in lung cancer. MiXCR, run by TCRdb on the 5' RACE reads, gives a single entry per CDR3 protein. The data hold 40,000 to 45,000 distinct CDR3 sequences, with roughly an eighth observed a single time. This specimen was PBMCs, taken at surgery. The receptors come from a male donor with early-stage non-small cell lung cancer. Both conserved end residues are part of each CDR3. D genes are given only for firm matches. Where a row states a size, it is once, few, many or the class of an expanded clone; other rows omit it.

TRBV28	TRBJ2-7	-	14	many	CASSLPPGVHEQYF	TGTGCCAGCAGTCTCCCGCCAGGGGTCCACGAGCAGTACTTC
TRBV29-1	TRBJ1-2	-	14	few	CSVSPGPDPRGYTF	TGCAGCGTTTCCCCCGGACCAGATCCGAGGGGCTACACCTTC
TRBV3-1	TRBJ2-2	TRBD1	16	many	CASSQWDRGRTGELFF	TGTGCCAGCAGCCAATGGGACAGGGGGCGAACCGGGGAGCTGTTTTTT
TRBV5-1	TRBJ1-4	-	15	-	CASSFRPGSNEKLFF	TGCGCCAGCAGCTTCCGGCCAGGTTCTAATGAAAAACTGTTTTTT
TRBV7-2	TRBJ1-5	-	17	-	CASSFIPAHYSNQPQHF	TGTGCCAGCAGCTTTATACCCGCCCACTATAGCAATCAGCCCCAGCATTTT
TRBV6-2/TRBV6-3	TRBJ1-1	-	14	-	CASSYYGANTEAFF	TGTGCCAGCAGTTACTACGGGGCGAACACTGAAGCTTTCTTT
TRBV15	TRBJ2-2	-	17	few	CATSRDSLAANTGELFF	TGTGCCACCAGCAGAGATTCTTTGGCGGCGAACACCGGGGAGCTGTTTTTT
TRBV7-2	TRBJ2-3	TRBD2	15	-	CASSFASGGTDTQYF	TGTGCCAGCAGCTTTGCTAGCGGGGGAACAGATACGCAGTATTTT
TRBV3-1	TRBJ2-7	TRBD2	18	many	CASSQDRKGLASTDEQYF	TGTGCCAGCAGCCAAGATAGGAAGGGACTAGCAAGCACAGACGAGCAGTACTTC
TRBV14	TRBJ2-2	-	18	many	CASSQVRFQRVNTGELFF	TGTGCCAGCAGCCAAGTTCGGTTCCAAAGGGTTAACACCGGGGAGCTGTTTTTT
TRBV5-1	TRBJ2-3	-	16	many	CASSSNRDSGSDTQYF	TGCGCCAGCAGCTCTAACCGGGACTCAGGATCGGATACGCAGTATTTT
TRBV25-1	TRBJ2-7	TRBD2	13	many	CASTAGGSYEQYF	TGTGCCAGCACAGCGGGAGGGTCCTACGAGCAGTACTTC
TRBV7-2	TRBJ1-1	-	14	many	CASSSLGGHTEAFF	TGTGCCAGCAGCTCACTGGGGGGCCACACTGAAGCTTTCTTT
TRBV11-2	TRBJ2-1	TRBD2	15	few	CASSFTRGVRVEQFF	TGTGCCAGCAGCTTTACTCGGGGGGTTAGGGTCGAGCAGTTCTTC
TRBV27	TRBJ2-3	-	16	-	CASSLSGPWATDTQYF	TGTGCCAGCAGTTTATCCGGGCCTTGGGCGACAGATACGCAGTATTTT
TRBV27	TRBJ2-3	-	13	few	CASSLTSTDTQYF	TGTGCCAGCAGTTTAACTAGCACAGATACGCAGTATTTT
TRBV28	TRBJ1-3	-	13	-	CASSPPRGNTIYF	TGTGCCAGCAGTCCCCCCCGGGGAAACACCATATATTTT
TRBV28	TRBJ1-5	TRBD1	13	few	CASKQGGKQPQHF	TGTGCCAGCAAACAAGGGGGCAAACAGCCCCAGCATTTT
TRBV5-1	TRBJ1-1	-	13	few	CASRQQGNTEAFF	TGCGCCAGCAGACAACAGGGAAACACTGAAGCTTTCTTT
TRBV5-1	TRBJ2-3	-	15	many	CASSPGLPSIDTQYF	TGCGCCAGCAGCCCAGGACTACCAAGTATAGATACGCAGTATTTT
TRBV6-2/TRBV6-3	TRBJ2-7	-	15	few	CASSYSKAGYHEQYF	TGTGCCAGCAGTTACTCGAAAGCAGGCTACCACGAGCAGTACTTC
TRBV5-1	TRBJ2-3	TRBD2	16	-	CASSLAPSGSTDTQYF	TGCGCCAGCAGCTTGGCTCCTAGCGGCAGCACAGATACGCAGTATTTT
TRBV7-3	TRBJ2-2	-	15	many	CASSPRGTNTGELFF	TGTGCCAGCAGCCCGAGGGGCACGAACACCGGGGAGCTGTTTTTT
TRBV5-5	TRBJ1-2	TRBD1	15	many	CASSQGQGANYGYTF	TGTGCCAGCAGCCAAGGACAGGGGGCTAACTATGGCTACACCTTC
TRBV2	TRBJ2-7	-	16	-	CASSDPGRASSYEQYF	TGTGCCAGCAGTGATCCCGGCAGGGCCAGCTCCTACGAGCAGTACTTC
TRBV18	TRBJ1-2	-	13	few	CASSPGLDYGYTF	TGTGCCAGCTCACCAGGTTTAGACTATGGCTACACCTTC
TRBV20-1	TRBJ2-7	TRBD2	15	-	CSARDLTSGSYEQYF	TGCAGTGCTAGAGATCTGACTAGCGGTTCCTACGAGCAGTACTTC
TRBV2	TRBJ2-5	TRBD2	14	-	CASSWAGDQETQYF	TGTGCCAGCAGCTGGGCGGGGGACCAAGAGACCCAGTACTTC
TRBV12-3/TRBV12-4	TRBJ2-4	TRBD1	13	once	CASRTGLGNIQYF	TGTGCCAGCAGGACAGGGCTAGGGAACATTCAGTACTTC
TRBV4-1	TRBJ1-5	TRBD1	14	few	CASSRTGRTDTQHF	TGCGCCAGCAGCCGGACAGGGCGGACAGATACGCAGCATTTT
TRBV28	TRBJ2-4	-	10	many	CASSRNIQYF	TGTGCCAGCAGCAGAAACATTCAGTACTTC
TRBV20-1	TRBJ2-7	TRBD1	15	few	CSARSGGAGIYEQYF	TGCAGTGCTAGATCAGGGGGCGCGGGGATCTACGAGCAGTACTTC
TRBV20-1	TRBJ2-5	TRBD2	15	-	CSATGTSGFQETQYF	TGCAGTGCTACGGGGACTAGCGGCTTCCAAGAGACCCAGTACTTC
TRBV5-4	TRBJ2-3	-	13	-	CASSLLSTDTQYF	TGTGCCAGCAGCTTGCTCAGCACAGATACGCAGTATTTT
TRBV7-3	TRBJ2-3	TRBD2	14	many	CASRRGRSADTQYF	TGTGCCAGCAGGCGCGGGAGATCGGCAGATACGCAGTATTTT
TRBV5-1	TRBJ2-7	TRBD2	15	many	CASSLGASGVKEQYF	TGCGCCAGCAGCTTGGGTGCTAGCGGGGTAAAGGAGCAGTACTTC
TRBV3-1	TRBJ2-3	TRBD2	17	-	CASSQDLAGGQEDTQYF	TGTGCCAGCAGCCAGGACCTAGCGGGGGGGCAGGAAGATACGCAGTATTTT
TRBV28	TRBJ2-2	TRBD2	15	medium-sized	CASSTTSGNTGELFF	TGTGCCAGCAGTACGACTAGCGGTAACACCGGGGAGCTGTTTTTT
TRBV10-3	TRBJ1-6	-	14	many	CAISAGTGGSPLHF	TGTGCCATCAGTGCCGGGACTGGGGGATCACCCCTCCACTTT
TRBV2	TRBJ2-6	-	16	few	CASSEARTPGANVLTF	TGTGCCAGCAGTGAAGCGCGAACCCCCGGGGCCAACGTCCTGACTTTC
TRBV20-1	TRBJ2-3	TRBD1	13	few	CRMGQGLDATQYF	TGCAGGATGGGACAGGGTCTAGATGCTACGCAGTATTTT
TRBV18	TRBJ1-1	-	13	-	CASSPTVDTEAFF	TGTGCCAGCTCACCTACAGTTGACACTGAAGCTTTCTTT
TRBV6-5	TRBJ2-2	-	16	few	CASSYSISSSTGELFF	TGTGCCAGCAGTTACTCCATTTCATCCAGCACCGGGGAGCTGTTTTTT
TRBV14	TRBJ2-7	TRBD1	15	many	CASSRQPTGVYEQYF	TGTGCCAGCAGCCGCCAGCCGACAGGGGTTTACGAGCAGTACTTC
TRBV18	TRBJ2-3	-	13	few	CASSPVLVDTQYF	TGTGCCAGCTCACCAGTTCTAGTCGATACGCAGTATTTT
TRBV29-1	TRBJ2-7	TRBD2	14	-	CSVEGLAGTYEQYF	TGCAGCGTTGAAGGGCTAGCGGGAACCTACGAGCAGTACTTC
TRBV2	TRBJ2-5	-	15	few	CASSGGAGATQTQYF	TGTGCCAGCAGTGGAGGTGCGGGGGCTACTCAGACCCAGTACTTC
TRBV6-5	TRBJ2-7	TRBD2	14	few	CATKGLAGPYEQYF	TGTGCCACCAAGGGACTAGCGGGGCCCTACGAGCAGTACTTC
TRBV28	TRBJ2-7	-	14	-	CASGGRGRSYEQYF	TGTGCCAGCGGGGGGCGCGGGCGCTCCTACGAGCAGTACTTC
TRBV27	TRBJ2-6	-	13	many	CASSSSGANVLTF	TGTGCCAGTTCTAGCTCTGGGGCCAACGTCCTGACTTTC